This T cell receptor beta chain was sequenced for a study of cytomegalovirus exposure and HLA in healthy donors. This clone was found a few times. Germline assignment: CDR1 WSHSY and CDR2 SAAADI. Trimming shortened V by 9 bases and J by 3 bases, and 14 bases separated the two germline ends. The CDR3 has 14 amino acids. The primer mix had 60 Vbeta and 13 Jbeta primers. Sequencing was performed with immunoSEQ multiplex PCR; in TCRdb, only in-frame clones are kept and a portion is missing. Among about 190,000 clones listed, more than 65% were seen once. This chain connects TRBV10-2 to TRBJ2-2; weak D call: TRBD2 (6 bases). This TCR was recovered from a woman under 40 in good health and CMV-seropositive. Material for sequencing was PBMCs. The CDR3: CASTAGGDTGELFF. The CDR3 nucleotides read TGCGCCAGTACGGCAGGAGGGGACACCGGGGAGCTGTTTTTT.